This is a list of T cell receptor beta chains from one sample in a study of tumor-infiltrating lymphocytes in primary liver carcinoma. Each CDR3 protein gets one entry after TCRdb re-called the multiplex PCR reads with MiXCR. The sample records around 330,000 distinct CDR3 sequences, 45% to 70% being singletons. Sequencing was performed on peripheral blood. Receptor source: a woman aged 25 to 45 with primary liver carcinoma and hepatitis B virus infection. Each CDR3 is given with its conserved first and last residue. D genes are given only for firm matches. The size entry is marked missing in some rows and otherwise reads once, few, many or a size class.

V	D	J	size	DNA	CDR3
TRBV12-3/TRBV12-4	-	TRBJ2-7	few	TGTGCCAGCAGTTTTTTGACCTACGAGCAGTACTTC	CASSFLTYEQYF
TRBV11-3	TRBD1	TRBJ1-4	-	TGTGCCAGCATCCTCCCCAGGGGGGGTAGCGAAAAACTGTTTTTT	CASILPRGGSEKLFF
TRBV11-2	TRBD1	TRBJ2-7	many	TGTGCCAGCAGCTCTTACAGGGGAGCAGGCGAGCAGTACTTC	CASSSYRGAGEQYF
TRBV6-2/TRBV6-3	-	TRBJ1-1	-	TGTGCCAGCAGCCTCCAGGTCATGAACACTGAAGCTTTCTTT	CASSLQVMNTEAFF
TRBV14	TRBD2	TRBJ2-7	-	TGTGCCAGCAACCAAGCCGGACTAGCGAAATACGAGCAGTACTTC	CASNQAGLAKYEQYF
TRBV11-2	-	TRBJ2-3	-	TGTGTCAGCAGCATAGGTCGCAGGACAGATACGCAGTATTTT	CVSSIGRRTDTQYF
TRBV12-3/TRBV12-4	TRBD1	TRBJ2-7	few	TGTGCCAGCAGACCGGGACAGGGAGTTTATGAGCAGTACTTC	CASRPGQGVYEQYF
TRBV5-1	-	TRBJ2-3	once	TGCCCCAGCAGCTTGGGGACTGTAGGTTTGGATACGCAGTATTTT	CPSSLGTVGLDTQYF
TRBV12-5	-	TRBJ2-1	-	TGTGCTAGTGGCCCGACCCTGAGCGGGCCCTACAATGAGCAGCTCTTC	CASGPTLSGPYNEQLF
TRBV11-2	-	TRBJ2-7	-	TGCGCCAGCAGCTTTGTGGGGTTCTCCTACGAGCAGTACTTC	CASSFVGFSYEQYF
TRBV13	-	TRBJ2-1	few	TGTGCCAGCAGCTTAGGCCTCCCAGCGAGCGTCTCCTACAATGAGCAGTTCTTC	CASSLGLPASVSYNEQFF
TRBV20-1	-	TRBJ2-3	once	TGCAGTGCTACTTACGGTTTAGCGAGGAGTGCGCAGTATTTT	CSATYGLARSAQYF
TRBV5-6	-	TRBJ2-2	-	TGTGCCAGCAGCGGCCACTTTCGGGACACCAACACCGGGGAGCTGTTTTTT	CASSGHFRDTNTGELFF
TRBV11-1	-	TRBJ1-2	many	TGTGCCAGCAGCTTGTCGGACAGTTACACTTATGGCTACACCTTC	CASSLSDSYTYGYTF
TRBV12-3/TRBV12-4	-	TRBJ2-2	once	TGTGCCAGCGGGGTAGGACCAGTGTCCACCCGGGAGCTGTTTTTT	CASGVGPVSTRELFF
TRBV11-2	-	TRBJ2-2	once	TGTGCCAGCAGCTTAGAGGGTAGCTGGATTGGCGGGGAGCTGTTATTT	CASSLEGSWIGGELLF
TRBV29-1	TRBD2	TRBJ2-7	-	TGCAGCGTTGGCCTGGGACTAGTGGGAGTGGGTGAGCAGTACTTC	CSVGLGLVGVGEQYF
TRBV29-1	TRBD2	TRBJ2-7	many	TGCAGCGCAGAGACTAGCCCGTTAGGCGAGCAGTACTTC	CSAETSPLGEQYF
TRBV14	-	TRBJ2-5	many	TGTGCCAGCAGCCTGGACTACCAAGAGACCCAGTACTTC	CASSLDYQETQYF
TRBV11-2	TRBD2	TRBJ2-1	once	TGTGCCAGCAGCTCGTTGGAGGGACTAACGGGAACCTACAATGAGCAGTTCTTC	CASSSLEGLTGTYNEQFF
TRBV30	TRBD1	TRBJ1-5	few	TGTGCCTGGAGTAGAACAGGGGCTCAGCCCCAGCATTTT	CAWSRTGAQPQHF
TRBV9	-	TRBJ2-7	-	TGTGCCAGCAGCGAAACTGGACAGAATTACGAGCAGTACTTC	CASSETGQNYEQYF
TRBV30	-	TRBJ2-7	few	TGTGCCTGGAGTGTAGGACCCAGTAGCGAGCAGTACTTC	CAWSVGPSSEQYF
TRBV11-2	-	TRBJ2-2	-	TGTGCCAGCAGCTCCTTTCTCGTTTGGGCGGAGCTGTTTTTT	CASSSFLVWAELFF
TRBV11-2	-	TRBJ2-2	many	TGTGCCAGCAGCCCAGGGGTGAGCGGGGAGCTGTTTTTT	CASSPGVSGELFF
TRBV5-4	TRBD2	TRBJ2-5	few	TGTGCCAGCAGCTTGGCTAGCGGGATTGGGGGAGAGACCCAGTACTTC	CASSLASGIGGETQYF
TRBV28	TRBD2	TRBJ2-4	-	TGTGCCAGCAGTTTAACGGGGGGGCTGGCCAAAAACATTCAGTACTTC	CASSLTGGLAKNIQYF
TRBV30	-	TRBJ1-1	-	TGTGCCTGCGACGGAAGCGGTAGAGCGGACACTGAAGCTTTCTTT	CACDGSGRADTEAFF
TRBV28	-	TRBJ2-2	few	TGTGCCAGCACCGCAAAGATCGCCGGGGAGCTGTTTTTT	CASTAKIAGELFF
TRBV6-2/TRBV6-3	-	TRBJ2-7	few	TGTGCCAGCACCGACAGGCTATCCTCCTACGAGCAGTACTTC	CASTDRLSSYEQYF
TRBV12-3/TRBV12-4	-	TRBJ1-5	many	TGTGCCAGCAGACAGAGGGAGGGGCCCCAGCATTTT	CASRQREGPQHF
TRBV4-2	-	TRBJ2-7	many	TGTGCCAGCAGCCAAGAGAGGAGAGGGTCCTCCTACGAGCAGTACTTC	CASSQERRGSSYEQYF
TRBV6-1	TRBD2	TRBJ2-1	many	TGTGCCAGCAGTGAGGGACTAGCCCTATACTCCTACAATGAGCAGTTCTTC	CASSEGLALYSYNEQFF
TRBV29-1	TRBD1	TRBJ2-1	few	TGCAGCGCTAGGACAGGGCGCAATGAGCAGTTCTTC	CSARTGRNEQFF
TRBV11-2	-	TRBJ2-1	many	TGTGCCAGCAGCACCCTAGCGATCAAAGTGAATGAGCAGTTCTTC	CASSTLAIKVNEQFF
TRBV5-4	-	TRBJ2-3	-	TGTGCCGGCAGCTTGCTCGCGAGAGGGCCCACAGATACGCAGTATTTT	CAGSLLARGPTDTQYF
TRBV12-3/TRBV12-4	-	TRBJ1-2	many	TGTGCCAGCAGTTATCTCGACTCCTATGGCTACACCTTC	CASSYLDSYGYTF
TRBV12-3/TRBV12-4	-	TRBJ2-6	-	TGTGCCAGCACCGACCACTCTGGGGCCAACGTCCTGGCTTTC	CASTDHSGANVLAF
TRBV12-3/TRBV12-4	-	TRBJ2-5	many	TGTGCCAGCAGCGCGTCCTCGGAGACCCAGTACTTC	CASSASSETQYF
TRBV6-1	-	TRBJ1-3	-	TGTGCCAGCAGTGGACAAGACAGCATAGGAACCATATATTTT	CASSGQDSIGTIYF
TRBV6-2/TRBV6-3	-	TRBJ2-7	once	TGTGCTAGCAGTTACGGGACAAGGAGCTCCTACGAGCAGTACTTC	CASSYGTRSSYEQYF
TRBV12-3/TRBV12-4	-	TRBJ1-2	few	TGTGCCAGCAGGTCGAGGGCACCGATTATACCCGCGAACTATGGCTACACCTTC	CASRSRAPIIPANYGYTF
TRBV5-1	-	TRBJ1-2	-	TGCGCCAGCAGCTTGGGAGCCCGGGACGGCCCGAGGGTTGGCTACACCTTC	CASSLGARDGPRVGYTF
TRBV5-6	TRBD2	TRBJ2-1	-	TGCGCCAGCAGCCTCGAGCGGGAGGGGTACTCCTACAATGAGCAGCTCTTC	CASSLEREGYSYNEQLF
TRBV6-5	-	TRBJ2-5	-	TGTGCCAGCACATCCGGCCCGGAGACCCAGTACTTC	CASTSGPETQYF
TRBV6-5	TRBD2	TRBJ2-3	-	TGTGCCAGCAGTTCGGGGGTCCTTGGAAGCGGGAGATTAGGGGATACGCAGTATTTT	CASSSGVLGSGRLGDTQYF
TRBV4-1	TRBD1	TRBJ2-7	-	TGCGCCTGCAGCAAGGGACAGGGTTATGACGAGCTGTACTTC	CACSKGQGYDELYF
TRBV4-1	-	TRBJ1-6	-	TGCGCCAGCGGCCAAGACGCCCGGGGACCGAATGAACCCCTCCACTTT	CASGQDARGPNEPLHF
TRBV11-2	-	TRBJ2-1	-	TGTGCCAGCATCTATATAGAACAGGGCGAAAATGAGCAGTTCTTC	CASIYIEQGENEQFF
TRBV6-6	TRBD1	TRBJ2-7	-	TGTGCCAGCAGCCCTGGACTAAACAGGGGGCAGAACTACGAGCAGTACTTC	CASSPGLNRGQNYEQYF
TRBV6-2/TRBV6-3	-	TRBJ2-1	-	TGTGCCAGCAAGGAGTACCCCTACAATGAGCAGTTCTTC	CASKEYPYNEQFF
TRBV11-2	-	TRBJ2-7	-	TGTGCCAGCAGCAGATCGTTACAGGGTGTTATTCTCTTC	CASSRSLQGVILF
TRBV6-1	-	TRBJ2-2	-	TGTGCCAGCATTCCTGACAGCCCGAACACCGGGGAGCTGTTTTTT	CASIPDSPNTGELFF
TRBV6-5	-	TRBJ2-7	many	TGTGCCAGCAGTCGGACGGAAGGGCGCTCCTACGAGCAGTACTTC	CASSRTEGRSYEQYF